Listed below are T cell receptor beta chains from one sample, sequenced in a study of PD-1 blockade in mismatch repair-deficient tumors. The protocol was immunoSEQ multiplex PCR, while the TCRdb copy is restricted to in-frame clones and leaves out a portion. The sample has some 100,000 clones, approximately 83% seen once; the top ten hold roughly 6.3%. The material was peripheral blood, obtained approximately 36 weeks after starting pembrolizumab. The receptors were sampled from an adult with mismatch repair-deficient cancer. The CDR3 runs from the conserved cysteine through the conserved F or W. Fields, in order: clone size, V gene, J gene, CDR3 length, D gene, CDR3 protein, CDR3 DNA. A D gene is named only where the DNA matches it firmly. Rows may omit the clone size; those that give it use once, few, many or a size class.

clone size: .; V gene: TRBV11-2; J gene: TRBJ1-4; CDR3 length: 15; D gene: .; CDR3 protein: CASNIRGSTNEKLFF; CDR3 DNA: TGTGCCAGCAACATTAGGGGCTCGACTAATGAAAAACTGTTTTTT
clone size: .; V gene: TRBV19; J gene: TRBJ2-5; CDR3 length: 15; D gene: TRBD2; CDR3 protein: CASSTGLAGAETQYF; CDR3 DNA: TGTGCCAGTAGTACGGGACTAGCTGGGGCAGAGACCCAGTACTTC
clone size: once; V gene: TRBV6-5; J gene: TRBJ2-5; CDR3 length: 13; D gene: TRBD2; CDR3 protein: CASSKAGGETQYF; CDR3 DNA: TGTGCCAGCAGTAAGGCGGGGGGTGAGACCCAGTACTTC
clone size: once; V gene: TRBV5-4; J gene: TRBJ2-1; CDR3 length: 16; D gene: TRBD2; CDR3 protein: CASSLVSGRPDNEQFF; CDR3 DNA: TGTGCCAGCAGCTTGGTTAGCGGGAGACCGGACAATGAGCAGTTCTTC
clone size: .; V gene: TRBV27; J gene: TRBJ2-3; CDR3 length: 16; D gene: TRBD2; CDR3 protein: CASSRDSGRDADTQYF; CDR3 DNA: TGTGCCAGCAGTCGGGATAGCGGGAGAGATGCAGATACGCAGTATTTT
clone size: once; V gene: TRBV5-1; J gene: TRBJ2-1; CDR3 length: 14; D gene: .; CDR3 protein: CASSLGTPAGEQFF; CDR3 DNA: TGCGCCAGCAGCCTCGGGACTCCGGCGGGGGAGCAGTTCTTC
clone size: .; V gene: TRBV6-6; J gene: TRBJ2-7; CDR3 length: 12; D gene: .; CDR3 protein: CASSPSSYEQYF; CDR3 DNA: TGTGCCAGCAGTCCGTCCTCCTACGAGCAGTACTTC
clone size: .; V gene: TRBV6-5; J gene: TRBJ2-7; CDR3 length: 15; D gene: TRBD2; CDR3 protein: CASSSLAGGPYEQYF; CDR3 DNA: TGTGCCAGCAGTTCACTAGCGGGAGGCCCCTACGAGCAGTACTTC
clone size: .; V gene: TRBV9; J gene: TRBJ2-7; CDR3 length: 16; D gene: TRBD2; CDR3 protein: CASSPFSGGSSYEQYF; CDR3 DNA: TGTGCCAGCAGCCCGTTTAGCGGGGGAAGCTCCTACGAGCAGTACTTC
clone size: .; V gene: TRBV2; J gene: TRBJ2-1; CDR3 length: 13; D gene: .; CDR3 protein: CASNSFPPNEQFF; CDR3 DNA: TGTGCCAGCAATTCCTTTCCCCCCAATGAGCAGTTCTTC
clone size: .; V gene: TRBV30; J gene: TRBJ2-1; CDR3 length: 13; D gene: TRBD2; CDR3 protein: CAWEREGRNEQFF; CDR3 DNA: TGTGCCTGGGAGCGGGAGGGCCGGAATGAGCAGTTCTTC
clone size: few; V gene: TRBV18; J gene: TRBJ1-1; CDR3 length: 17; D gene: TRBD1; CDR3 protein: CASSPDGTGIGLTEAFF; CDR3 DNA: TGTGCCAGCTCACCCGACGGGACAGGGATAGGACTGACTGAAGCTTTCTTT